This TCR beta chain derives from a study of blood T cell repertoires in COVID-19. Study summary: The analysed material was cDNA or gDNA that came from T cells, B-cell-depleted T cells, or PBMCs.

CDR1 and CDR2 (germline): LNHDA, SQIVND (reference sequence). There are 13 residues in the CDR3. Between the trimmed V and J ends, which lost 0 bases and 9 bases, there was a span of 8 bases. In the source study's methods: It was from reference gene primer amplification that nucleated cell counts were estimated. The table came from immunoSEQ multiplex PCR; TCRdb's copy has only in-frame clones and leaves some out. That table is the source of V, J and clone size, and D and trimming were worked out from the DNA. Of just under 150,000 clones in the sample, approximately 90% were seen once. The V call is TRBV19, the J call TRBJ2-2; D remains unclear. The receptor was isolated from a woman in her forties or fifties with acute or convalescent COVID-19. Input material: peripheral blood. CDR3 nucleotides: TGTGCCAGTAGTATAGAGAGATCTCGGGAGCTGTTTTTT. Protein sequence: CASSIERSRELFF.